What follows are 28 T cell receptor beta chains derived from one specimen sequenced in a study of blood T cell repertoires in COVID-19. TCRdb's table, derived via immunoSEQ multiplex PCR, lists solely in-frame clones and lacks some. The sample has about 45,000 clones; about nine tenths are singletons. The sample taken for sequencing was peripheral blood. The receptors derive from a human donor in a cohort sampled during active COVID-19.

V and J are TRBV5-1 and TRBJ2-2; 7 bases align to TRBD1. The J segment lost 7 bases and the V segment lost 4 bases, leaving 10 bases of the junction unmatched. The CDR3 totals 15 residues. In germline, CDR1 is SGHRS, CDR2 YFSETQ. DNA for the CDR3: TGCGCCAGCAGCCCGGGACAGCTCGTGGGCGGGGAGCTGTTTTTT. It yields the protein CASSPGQLVGGELFF.

The chain links TRBV5-4 to TRBJ1-1; D not resolved. This CDR3 region has 14 residues. V was trimmed by 9 bases and J by 4 bases, leaving 19 bases between them. Germline values: CDR1 SGHNT, CDR2 YYREEE (reference sequence). CDR3 residues: CATLFETTSTEAFF. CDR3 in DNA: TGTGCCACCCTTTTTGAGACAACCTCCACTGAAGCTTTCTTT.

The CDR3 reads CASSPPSGGHLSYEQYF. The CDR3 DNA reads as TGTGCCAGCAGCCCCCCTAGCGGGGGGCATTTATCCTACGAGCAGTACTTC. This rearrangement joins TRBV3-1 (or the pseudogene TRBV3-2) to TRBJ2-7; 11 positions match TRBD2. This CDR3 is 17 amino acids long. CDR1 LGHDT and CDR2 YNNKEL come from the germline V gene (reference sequence). J lost 1 base, V lost 4 bases, and 9 bases had no gene match.

This chain joins TRBV2 and TRBJ1-2; the match to TRBD1 covers 10 bases. Germline CDR1 reads SNHLY; CDR2 reads FYNNEI. CDR3 length equals 15 residues. The V and J ends lost 4 bases and 6 bases, in that order; junction bases with no gene match: 8. Here the CDR3 reads CASSGQTGGGDGYTF. Written as DNA, the CDR3 is TGTGCCAGCAGTGGCCAGACAGGGGGCGGAGATGGCTACACCTTC. The full variable domain, in which reference TRBV2 and TRBJ1-2 provide the parts outside the CDR3, is EPEVTQTPSHQVTQMGQEVILRCVPISNHLYFYWYRQILGQKVEFLVSFYNNEISEKSEIFDDQFSVERPDGSNFTLKIRSTKLEDSAMYFCASSGQTGGGDGYTFGSGTRLTVV.

V gene TRBV6-5 combines with J gene TRBJ1-2; TRBD1 agrees at 11 bases. Losses at the gene ends were 4 bases for V and 6 bases for J; bases not matched to a gene: 7. The CDR3 loop spans 15 amino acids. Germline V CDR1 and CDR2: MNHEY, SVGAGI. The CDR3 loop is CASSFKGQGGDGYTF. DNA of the CDR3: TGTGCCAGCAGTTTCAAGGGACAGGGGGGCGATGGCTACACCTTC.

J is TRBJ1-2 and V is TRBV5-6; D is unclear. The CDR3 sequence is 16 residues long. V was shortened by 3 bases and J by 5 bases, with 20 bases between the two germline ends. Germline V gene lookup returns CDR1 SGHDT and CDR2 YYEEEE. As DNA, the CDR3 is TGTGCCAGCAGCTCGACAATTCGCAACAGTCCGTATGGCTACACCTTC. This gives the protein CASSSTIRNSPYGYTF.

This chain uses TRBV5-5 with TRBJ1-2; tentative D call: TRBD1 (6 bases). CDR1 and CDR2 from the germline V gene are SGHKS and YYEKEE (reference sequence). Trimming removed 0 bases at V and 7 bases at J, with 13 bases between. The CDR3 covers 14 residues. The CDR3, as DNA: TGTGCCAGCAGCTTGGGACAGGTTGCCTTTGGCTACACCTTC. It codes for CASSLGQVAFGYTF. Variable domain in full (rest from reference TRBV5-5 and TRBJ1-2): DAGVTQSPTHLIKTRGQQVTLRCSPISGHKSVSWYQQVLGQGPQFIFQYYEKEERGRGNFPDRFSARQFPNYSSELNVNALLLGDSALYLCASSLGQVAFGYTFGSGTRLTVV.

The rearrangement uses TRBV7-9 and TRBJ1-1; D possibly corresponds to TRBD1 (6 bases). The CDR3 spans 13 residues. Per the germline V gene, CDR1 is SEHNR and CDR2 is FQNEAQ (reference sequence). V lost 6 bases to trimming and J lost 3 bases, with 11 bases between them. This CDR3 is CASSFNRDTEAFF. The CDR3 DNA reads TGTGCCAGCAGTTTCAACAGGGACACTGAAGCTTTCTTT.

Comments on this clone: The germline gene is not matched at one end of the junction; a read error may be the cause. The chain joins TRBV6-5 to TRBJ1-2, with TRBD1 identical over 7 bases. In germline, CDR1 is MNHEY, CDR2 SVGAGI. This CDR3 contains 11 residues. This CDR3 reads CASRDPGQKVF. The CDR3 nucleotides are TGTGCCAGCAGGGATCCGGGACAGAAAGTCTTC.

V gene TRBV5-4 combines with J gene TRBJ2-6; a weak D match, TRBD2 (6 bases). V was pared by 4 bases and J by 0 bases, with 11 bases between. Germline V gene data show CDR1 as SGHNT and CDR2 as YYREEE (reference sequence). This CDR3 is built from 16 residues. DNA of the CDR3: TGTGCCAGCAGCACCGCCGGGAGCTCTGGGGCCAACGTCCTGACTTTC. This sequence encodes CASSTAGSSGANVLTF. Using reference TRBV5-4 and TRBJ2-6 for the parts outside the CDR3, the full variable domain is ETGVTQSPTHLIKTRGQQVTLRCSSQSGHNTVSWYQQALGQGPQFIFQYYREEENGRGNFPPRFSGLQFPNYSSELNVNALELDDSALYLCASSTAGSSGANVLTFGAGSRLTVL.

This clone was seen only once. The CDR3 is CASAPGNTEAFF. For the CDR3, the DNA is TGTGCCAGCGCCCCAGGGAACACTGAAGCTTTCTTT. The chain employs TRBV19 and TRBJ1-1; D not certain. CDR1 is LNHDA and CDR2 is SQIVND in the germline V gene (reference sequence). Between the trimmed V and J ends, which lost 9 bases and 1 base, there was a span of 9 bases. The CDR3 consists of 12 residues.

The chain recombines TRBV6-6 with TRBJ2-7; 7 nucleotides align to TRBD1. Unmatched junction bases numbered 1, after V lost 5 bases and J lost 3 bases. The CDR3 extends over 12 amino acids. Germline V gene data show CDR1 as MNHNY and CDR2 as SVGAGI (reference sequence). The CDR3 DNA reads TGTGCCAGCAGTAGACAGGGCTACGAGCAGTACTTC. It codes for CASSRQGYEQYF.

The genes are TRBV2 and TRBJ1-6; no clear D. Trimming pared 3 bases from V and 2 bases from J, leaving 14 bases between. Looked up from germline, CDR1 is SNHLY and CDR2 is FYNNEI. The CDR3 has 17 residues. CDR3 in amino acids: CASSEDSGMPYNSPLHF. The DNA for the CDR3 is TGTGCCAGCAGTGAGGACTCGGGCATGCCCTATAATTCACCCCTCCACTTT.

This chain joins TRBV29-1 and TRBJ2-7; maybe TRBD1 (5 bases). The ends were cut back, 6 bases at V and 3 bases at J, with 15 bases in the middle. The germline V gene encodes CDR1 SQVTM and CDR2 ANQGSEA. The CDR3 is 13 amino acids. In nucleotides, the CDR3 is TGCAGCGTAAGGTCCCAGGGCTTCTACGAGCAGTACTTC. This gives the protein CSVRSQGFYEQYF.

This clone was recorded once. The chain has TRBV15 and TRBJ2-3; 9 bases line up with TRBD2. This CDR3 comprises 17 residues. CDR1 is LNHNV and CDR2 is YYDKDF in the germline V gene (reference sequence). V was clipped by 0 bases and J by 4 bases; unmatched bases: 8. The CDR3 nucleotides are TGTGCCACCAGCAGAGATTCGTCGCGGGGGGGCCCAGATACGCAGTATTTT. Amino acid sequence: CATSRDSSRGGPDTQYF.

CDR3 sequence: CASSPHLQGVGQPQHF. DNA of the CDR3: TGTGCCAGCAGCCCGCATCTTCAGGGGGTGGGTCAGCCCCAGCATTTT. The chain couples TRBV3-1 (or the pseudogene TRBV3-2) to TRBJ1-5, with 7 positions matching TRBD1. Per the germline V gene, CDR1 is LGHDT and CDR2 is YNNKEL (reference sequence). The CDR3 sequence is 16 residues long. The trim removed 4 bases at V and 6 bases at J, leaving 12 bases unmatched.

This clone was seen once. The V gene is TRBV4-3, the J gene TRBJ2-7; possible D gene TRBD1, 6 bases. Trimming removed 4 bases at V and 6 bases at J, with 13 bases between. CDR3 length equals 13 residues. CDR1 is LGHNA and CDR2 is YSLEER in the germline V gene. CDR3: CASSRTGSGEQYF. The CDR3, as DNA: TGCGCCAGCAGCCGCACAGGGTCCGGCGAGCAGTACTTC.

This chain joins TRBV11-2 and TRBJ2-1; a weak D match, TRBD1 (6 bases). CDR1 is SGHAT and CDR2 is FQNNGV in the germline V gene. The CDR3 contains 17 residues. V was trimmed by 0 bases and J by 4 bases, leaving 16 bases between them. The chain's CDR3 is CASSLDVWGQNYNEQFF. CDR3 sequence (DNA): TGTGCCAGCAGCTTAGACGTCTGGGGACAAAATTACAATGAGCAGTTCTTC.

The chain combines TRBV6-5 with TRBJ1-1; a possible D gene is TRBD1 (5 bases). Germline V gene data show CDR1 as MNHEY and CDR2 as SVGAGI. This CDR3 contains 13 residues. V was cut by 7 bases and J by 0 bases, with 9 bases left in between. CDR3 sequence: CASNRGMNTEAFF. Written as DNA, the CDR3 is TGTGCCAGCAACCGGGGGATGAACACTGAAGCTTTCTTT.

J is TRBJ2-7 and V is TRBV7-2; TRBD1 agrees at 10 bases. V gave up 4 bases and J gave up 0 bases; unmatched junction bases: 3. The CDR3 consists of 15 residues. The germline V gene has CDR1 SGHTA and CDR2 FQGNSA. CDR3 coding DNA: TGTGCCAGCAGCTGGGGACAGGGGCCCTCCTACGAGCAGTACTTC. This encodes CASSWGQGPSYEQYF.

The CDR3 is CASSLFRGAQPQHF. CDR3 nucleotide sequence: TGTGCCAGCAGTTTATTCAGGGGGGCTCAGCCCCAGCATTTT. J is TRBJ1-5 and V is TRBV27; the match to TRBD1 covers 7 bases. V shed 1 base, J shed 6 bases, and the junction held 3 bases outside the gene matches. Germline V CDR1 and CDR2: MNHEY, SMNVEV (reference sequence). This CDR3 is built from 14 residues.

The rearrangement joins TRBV29-1 to TRBJ1-2; D may be TRBD1 (6 bases). The CDR3 has 13 residues. The V and J ends lost 6 bases and 4 bases respectively, with 15 bases between them. In germline, CDR1 is SQVTM, CDR2 ANQGSEA. The CDR3 DNA is TGCAGCGTGATCCGGGACACCAGCTATGGCTACACCTTC. It codes for CSVIRDTSYGYTF. Full variable domain (outside the CDR3, taken from reference TRBV29-1 and TRBJ1-2): SAVISQKPSRDICQRGTSLTIQCQVDSQVTMMFWYRQQPGQSLTLIATANQGSEATYESGFVIDKFPISRPNLTFSTLTVSNMSPEDSSIYLCSVIRDTSYGYTFGSGTRLTVV.

The V call is TRBV6-6, the J call TRBJ2-7, with D perhaps matching TRBD2 (6 bases). Germline V lookup: CDR1 MNHNY, CDR2 SVGAGI (reference sequence). This CDR3 has 13 residues. The V and J ends lost 1 base and 2 bases respectively, with 6 bases between them. This CDR3 is CASSYLAAYEQYF. The CDR3 DNA reads as TGTGCCAGCAGTTACTTAGCGGCCTACGAGCAGTACTTC.

The chain carries TRBV6-5 and TRBJ1-5, with D unclear. CDR1 and CDR2 from the germline V gene are MNHEY and SVGAGI. V shed 2 bases and J shed 5 bases, with 7 bases lying between them. This CDR3 region has 13 residues. CDR3 in amino acids: CASSYIRDQPQHF. The CDR3, as DNA: TGTGCCAGCAGTTACATCCGTGATCAGCCCCAGCATTTT.

The chain employs TRBV27 and TRBJ1-6, with D tentatively TRBD1 (6 bases). Germline V gives CDR1 MNHEY, CDR2 SMNVEV (reference sequence). This CDR3 is built from 17 residues. V was shortened by 3 bases and J by 10 bases, with 22 bases between the two germline ends. Here the CDR3 reads CASSFWAQGIYGSPLHF. DNA for the CDR3: TGTGCCAGCAGTTTTTGGGCACAGGGTATTTACGGATCACCCCTCCACTTT.

Regarding this clone: The CDR3 carries no conserved terminal phenylalanine or tryptophan, so it likely arises from a read error. Because the CDR3's place on the DNA is in doubt, the DNA is left out and the CDR3 is given as listed by TCRdb. The chain joins TRBV6-2 or TRBV6-3 to TRBJ1-2; the table's D gene call, TRBD1, was not cross checked with the DNA. The CDR3 extends over 12 residues, inclusive of both ends. Per the germline V gene, CDR1 is MNHEY and CDR2 is SVGEGT. This chain's CDR3 is CASSYSSGWASV.

This sequence joins TRBV19 and TRBJ1-2; no definite D call. V was cut by 4 bases and J by 4 bases, with 19 bases left in between. CDR3 length equals 16 residues. Germline values: CDR1 LNHDA, CDR2 SQIVND (reference sequence). The CDR3 region is CASSKNTPRGGYGYTF. DNA of the CDR3: TGTGCCAGTAGTAAAAACACCCCTCGGGGAGGCTATGGCTACACCTTC.

The chain couples TRBV19 to TRBJ2-6, with a possible D match to TRBD2 (5 bases). The CDR3 runs to 21 residues. Trimming took off 3 bases at V and 0 bases at J, with 24 bases between the two ends. Germline CDR1 reads LNHDA; CDR2 reads SQIVND (reference sequence). Here the CDR3 reads CASSIGLKGDLISSGANVLTF. In nucleotides, the CDR3 is TGTGCCAGTAGTATCGGTCTCAAGGGAGATCTTATTTCCTCTGGGGCCAACGTCCTGACTTTC. Combining the CDR3 with reference TRBV19 and TRBJ2-6 gives the whole variable domain DGGITQSPKYLFRKEGQNVTLSCEQNLNHDAMYWYRQDPGQGLRLIYYSQIVNDFQKGDIAEGYSVSREKKESFPLTVTSAQKNPTAFYLCASSIGLKGDLISSGANVLTFGAGSRLTVL.